This TCR beta chain was retrieved from a study of vaccination and CD4 T cells after COVID-19. General study results and limits: Among convalescent patients, a median about 86% of reactive clones emerged only after vaccination.

CDR3 size: 11 residues. Germline V CDR1 and CDR2: DFQATT, SNEGSKA (reference sequence). With 4 bases removed from V and 5 bases from J, the gap between germline ends came to 9 bases. About this clonotype itself: Its antigen is unidentified.

The Oncomine TCR Beta short-read assay sequenced DNA from cultured CD4+ T cells. TCRdb re-called the PCR reads through MiXCR, storing one row per CDR3 protein. Here the sample spans approximately 20,000 distinct CDR3 sequences, approximately 70% being singletons. Treatment of the sample: approximately nine-day PBMC culture with coronavirus spike peptide pools or control peptides (ViraFEST assay). What was sequenced was CD4+ T cells from blood, cultured in vitro. This chain joins TRBV20-1 and TRBJ2-7, with unresolved D. The receptor comes from a human donor who had recovered from COVID-19. CDR3 sequence reads: CSATRSDEQYF. As DNA, the CDR3 is TGCAGTGCTACTCGAAGTGACGAGCAGTACTTC.